The 25 T cell receptor beta chains presented below share a single source sample, sequenced in a study of CD8 T cells in ankylosing spondylitis. Study-wide points: It appeared that ankylosing spondylitis blood was characterized by a TCR beta motif of under ten highly homologous variants.

TCRdb used MiXCR to reprocess the 5' RACE reads, holding one entry per CDR3 protein. Here the sample spans about 450,000 distinct CDR3 sequences, roughly 27% being singletons. No antigen has been assigned to these receptors. The material sequenced was blood, either unsorted or a sorted T cell fraction (not recorded which). These receptors all come from a male donor with ankylosing spondylitis.

The CDR3 reads CSVDPGGYEQYF. In nucleotides, the CDR3 is TGCAGCGTTGACCCAGGGGGCTACGAGCAGTACTTC. This chain links TRBV29-1 with TRBJ2-7, with TRBD1 matching over 7 bases. The CDR3 totals 12 residues. Germline V gene sequence: CDR1 SQVTM, CDR2 ANQGSEA. V was pared by 3 bases and J by 3 bases, with 2 bases of the junction left unmatched.

The chain couples TRBV11-2 to TRBJ2-1; D possibly corresponds to TRBD1 (6 bases). The length of the CDR3 is 16 residues. The V end lost 1 base, the J end lost 6 bases, and 16 bases lay between the germline ends. The germline V gene encodes CDR1 SGHAT and CDR2 FQNNGV. CDR3 coding DNA: TGTGCCAGCAGCTTAGCAGGGGTGGGGTTGGGCAATGAGCAGTTCTTC. This codes for CASSLAGVGLGNEQFF.

The chain recombines TRBV20-1 with TRBJ1-1; D gene ambiguous. The CDR3 covers 13 residues. CDR1 DFQATT and CDR2 SNEGSKA come from the germline V gene (reference sequence). V lost 6 bases, J lost 1 base, and 12 bases lay in between. For the CDR3, the DNA is TGCAGTGCAATCCCGGACGGGAACACTGAAGCTTTCTTT. Its protein is CSAIPDGNTEAFF.

The chain's CDR3 is CASSFQWEDGYTF. The CDR3 DNA reads as TGCGCCAGCAGCTTCCAGTGGGAGGATGGCTACACCTTC. V is TRBV5-1 and J is TRBJ1-2; D gene ambiguous. The CDR3 totals 13 residues. Germline loops: CDR1 SGHRS, CDR2 YFSETQ. Trimming pared 2 bases from V and 6 bases from J, leaving 11 bases between.

The chain links TRBV12-3 or TRBV12-4 to TRBJ2-1, with 11 positions matching TRBD2. The CDR3 sequence is 15 residues long. V gave up 7 bases and J gave up 4 bases; unmatched junction bases: 6. The CDR3 loop reads CASTILAGEYNEQFF. The CDR3 DNA follows: TGTGCCAGCACCATACTAGCGGGAGAGTACAATGAGCAGTTCTTC.

This clonotype was counted a few times. The chain combines TRBV5-1 with TRBJ2-2, with a tentative D call TRBD2 (6 bases). Germline values: CDR1 SGHRS, CDR2 YFSETQ. CDR3 length: 16 amino acids. V was shortened by 4 bases and J by 3 bases, with 16 bases between the two germline ends. The CDR3 DNA reads TGCGCCAGCAGCCGGGACTCCGGTGGGGACACCGGGGAGCTGTTTTTT. This encodes CASSRDSGGDTGELFF.

The genes are TRBV19 and TRBJ1-1; 8 bases match TRBD1. Trimming took 5 bases from V and 7 from J; bases not matched to a gene: 9. This CDR3 comprises 14 residues. The germline gives CDR1 LNHDA, CDR2 SQIVND (reference sequence). The CDR3 region has the DNA TGTGCCAGTAGTGACAGGCGGACAGGGAGTGAAGCTTTCTTT. Residues: CASSDRRTGSEAFF.

In this sample, this clonotype turned up a few times. The chain couples TRBV5-1 to TRBJ1-2; 8 bases line up with TRBD1. The junction had 8 bases not matched to a gene; V was cut back by 0 bases and J by 4 bases. The germline gives CDR1 SGHRS, CDR2 YFSETQ. The CDR3 totals 16 residues. The CDR3 DNA reads TGCGCCAGCAGCTTGGTGGGTGGACAGGGATCCTATGGCTACACCTTC. This encodes CASSLVGGQGSYGYTF.

This rearrangement joins TRBV12-3 or TRBV12-4 to TRBJ2-2; 12 nucleotides line up with TRBD2. CDR3 length equals 15 residues. The V and J ends lost 4 bases and 6 bases, in that order; junction bases with no gene match: 3. The CDR3 loop reads CASSSTSGSPGELFF. CDR3 DNA sequence: TGTGCCAGCAGTTCGACTAGCGGGAGCCCCGGGGAGCTGTTTTTT.

The rearrangement joins TRBV19 to TRBJ1-1; D uncertain. V was shortened by 3 bases and J by 3 bases, with 8 bases between the two germline ends. CDR1 is LNHDA, CDR2 SQIVND, per germline (reference sequence). The length of the CDR3 is 13 residues. In DNA form, the CDR3 reads TGTGCCAGTAGTATCTCCGGGGACACTGAAGCTTTCTTT. Translated, it gives CASSISGDTEAFF.

The V gene is TRBV24-1, the J gene TRBJ2-2; D call uncertain. In germline, CDR1 is KGHDR, CDR2 SFDVKD. V was shortened by 3 bases and J by 0 bases, with 10 bases between the two germline ends. The CDR3 extends over 16 amino acids. In DNA form, the CDR3 reads TGTGCCACCAGTGATCGGACGGAGACGAACACCGGGGAGCTGTTTTTT. Its protein product is CATSDRTETNTGELFF.

J is TRBJ2-2 and V is TRBV7-2; possibly TRBD2 for D (6 bases). Trimming took off 2 bases at V and 4 bases at J, with 14 bases between the two ends. The CDR3 length is 16 residues. Germline CDR1 and CDR2: SGHTA and FQGNSA. The CDR3 sequence is CASSLPPGVGTGELFF. The CDR3 DNA follows: TGTGCCAGCAGCTTACCCCCGGGAGTGGGCACCGGGGAGCTGTTTTTT.

This clonotype was seen a few times. CDR3 nucleotides: TGTGCCAGCACCCCCGGCCCGTCCGCCAATGAGCAGTTCTTC. It yields the protein CASTPGPSANEQFF. The genes are TRBV7-7 and TRBJ2-1; D not certain. This CDR3 is 14 amino acids long. Germline lookup yields CDR1 SSHAT and CDR2 FNYEAQ (reference sequence). V was pared by 7 bases and J by 6 bases, with 16 bases between.

The chain couples TRBV2 to TRBJ2-3, with a weak D call TRBD2 (6 bases). This CDR3 spans 17 amino acids. Looked up from germline, CDR1 is SNHLY and CDR2 is FYNNEI. V lost 3 bases and J 0 bases, leaving 16 bases between the germline ends. CDR3 sequence (DNA): TGTGCCAGCAGTGATCCCCGCTCTAGCGCTAGCACAGATACGCAGTATTTT. It translates to CASSDPRSSASTDTQYF. The whole variable domain, remainder taken from reference TRBV2 and TRBJ2-3, is EPEVTQTPSHQVTQMGQEVILRCVPISNHLYFYWYRQILGQKVEFLVSFYNNEISEKSEIFDDQFSVERPDGSNFTLKIRSTKLEDSAMYFCASSDPRSSASTDTQYFGPGTRLTVL.

There are a few counts of this clonotype. V and J are TRBV4-2 and TRBJ1-1, with D possibly matching TRBD1 (5 bases). CDR3 length: 17 residues. Between the trimmed V and J ends, which lost 5 bases and 0 bases, there was a span of 19 bases. Germline V gene data show CDR1 as LGHNA and CDR2 as YNFKEQ. CDR3 loop: CASSSTTVLPMNTEAFF. CDR3 nucleotide sequence: TGTGCCAGCAGCTCGACGACAGTTTTACCAATGAACACTGAAGCTTTCTTT.

The rearrangement links TRBV11-3 to TRBJ2-1, with TRBD1 identical over 9 bases. Germline V gene lookup returns CDR1 SGHNT and CDR2 YENEEA. CDR3 length: 15 amino acids. V lost 4 bases to trimming and J lost 2 bases; unmatched junction nucleotides: 3. The CDR3 is CASSSGQGTYNEQFF. The CDR3 nucleotides are TGTGCCAGCAGCTCAGGACAGGGGACCTACAATGAGCAGTTCTTC.

The table lists this clonotype with many counts. The chain couples TRBV18 to TRBJ2-7; TRBD2 matches 8 bases. Trimming at V came to 3 bases and at J to 6 bases, leaving 13 bases not matched to a gene. CDR3 length: 16 residues. Per the germline V gene, CDR1 is KGHSH and CDR2 is LQKENI. CDR3 in DNA: TGTGCCAGCTCACCCCTTAGCGGGACCACGGGGGGCGAGCAGTACTTC. It specifies CASSPLSGTTGGEQYF. Supplemented by reference TRBV18 and TRBJ2-7, the full variable domain reads NAGVMQNPRHLVRRRGQEARLRCSPMKGHSHVYWYRQLPEEGLKFMVYLQKENIIDESGMPKERFSAEFPKEGPSILRIQQVVRGDSAAYFCASSPLSGTTGGEQYFGPGTRLTVT.

This clonotype was counted at least ten times. The chain has TRBV11-2 and TRBJ1-1; D gene uncertain. Germline CDR1 reads SGHAT; CDR2 reads FQNNGV. This CDR3 spans 13 amino acids. V was pared by 5 bases and J by 0 bases, with 7 bases between. The CDR3: CASSLQLNTEAFF. The CDR3 nucleotides are TGTGCCAGCAGCCTACAGTTGAACACTGAAGCTTTCTTT. Full variable domain (missing parts from reference TRBV11-2 and TRBJ1-1): EAGVAQSPRYKIIEKRQSVAFWCNPISGHATLYWYQQILGQGPKLLIQFQNNGVVDDSQLPKDRFSAERLKGVDSTLKIQPAKLEDSAVYLCASSLQLNTEAFFGQGTRLTVV.

The chain couples TRBV15 to TRBJ1-2, with no clear D. The germline V gene has CDR1 LNHNV and CDR2 YYDKDF (reference sequence). This CDR3 comprises 12 residues. The V end was cut by 3 bases, the J end by 4 bases, with 6 bases between. CDR3 protein: CATSSDIYGYTF. As DNA, the CDR3 is TGTGCCACCAGCAGCGACATCTATGGCTACACCTTC.

This clonotype has a handful of counts. This sequence joins TRBV5-1 and TRBJ2-3, with TRBD1 as a possible D gene (6 bases). V shed 4 bases and J shed 6 bases, with 21 bases lying between them. This CDR3 has 16 amino acids. Germline assignment: CDR1 SGHRS and CDR2 YFSETQ. CDR3 loop: CASSVGAWERGDTQYF. DNA for the CDR3: TGCGCCAGCAGCGTGGGGGCGTGGGAGCGCGGGGATACGCAGTATTTT.

This chain uses TRBV10-3 with TRBJ2-6; D remains ambiguous. Trimming shortened V by 2 bases and J by 12 bases, and 5 bases separated the two germline ends. The CDR3 totals 11 residues. Per the germline V gene, CDR1 is ENHRY and CDR2 is SYGVKD. CDR3 coding DNA: TGTGCCATCAGTGAGGAAGGCGTCCTGACTTTC. As protein: CAISEEGVLTF.

This clonotype was seen a few times. V usage is TRBV11-2 and J usage is TRBJ2-5; 13 bases are a match to TRBD2. The ends lost 1 base at V and 5 bases at J; junction bases unmatched: 4. The CDR3 runs to 16 residues. Per germline, CDR1 SGHAT and CDR2 FQNNGV. The CDR3 sequence: CASSLGTSGRWETQYF. The DNA for the CDR3 is TGTGCCAGCAGCTTAGGGACTAGCGGGAGATGGGAGACCCAGTACTTC.

This chain uses TRBV24-1 with TRBJ1-2; 8 bases agree with TRBD1. The junction had 7 bases not matched to a gene; V was cut back by 4 bases and J by 4 bases. The CDR3 length is 15 residues. Germline CDR1 KGHDR, CDR2 SFDVKD. The CDR3 spells CATSDLGQGGYGYTF. DNA of the CDR3: TGTGCCACCAGTGACCTCGGACAGGGCGGCTATGGCTACACCTTC.

For the CDR3, the DNA is TGCAGTGCTCTAAACCCGGGCCTAACATCGGAGACCCAGTACTTC. As protein: CSALNPGLTSETQYF. The rearrangement links TRBV20-1 to TRBJ2-5; D gene uncertain. The CDR3 consists of 15 residues. Per germline, CDR1 DFQATT and CDR2 SNEGSKA (reference sequence). The V end lost 5 bases, the J end lost 5 bases, and 21 bases lay between the germline ends.

The table lists this clonotype with a count of one. This rearrangement joins TRBV12-3 or TRBV12-4 to TRBJ2-1; D possibly corresponds to TRBD1 (5 bases). Trimming took off 0 bases at V and 10 bases at J, with 10 bases between the two ends. The CDR3 length is 13 residues. The CDR3 DNA follows: TGTGCCAGCAGTTTAGCGGGGCGAGCAGAGCAGTTCTTC. The encoded protein is CASSLAGRAEQFF.